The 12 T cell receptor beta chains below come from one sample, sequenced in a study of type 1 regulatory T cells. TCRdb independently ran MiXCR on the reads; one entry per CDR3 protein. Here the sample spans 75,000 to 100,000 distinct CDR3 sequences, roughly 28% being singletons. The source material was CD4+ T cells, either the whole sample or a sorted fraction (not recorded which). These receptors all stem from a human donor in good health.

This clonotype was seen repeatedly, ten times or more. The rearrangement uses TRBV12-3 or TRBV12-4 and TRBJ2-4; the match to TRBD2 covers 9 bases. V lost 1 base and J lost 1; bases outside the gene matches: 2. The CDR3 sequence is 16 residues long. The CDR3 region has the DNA TGTGCCAGCAGTTTAGGCGGGAGGGCGGCCAAAAACATTCAGTACTTC. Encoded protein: CASSLGGRAAKNIQYF.

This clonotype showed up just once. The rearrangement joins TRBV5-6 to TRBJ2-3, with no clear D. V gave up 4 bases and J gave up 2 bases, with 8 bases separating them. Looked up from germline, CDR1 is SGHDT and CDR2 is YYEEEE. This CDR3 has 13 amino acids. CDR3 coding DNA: TGTGCCAGCAGCCTAACCACCACAGATACGCAGTATTTT. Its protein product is CASSLTTTDTQYF.

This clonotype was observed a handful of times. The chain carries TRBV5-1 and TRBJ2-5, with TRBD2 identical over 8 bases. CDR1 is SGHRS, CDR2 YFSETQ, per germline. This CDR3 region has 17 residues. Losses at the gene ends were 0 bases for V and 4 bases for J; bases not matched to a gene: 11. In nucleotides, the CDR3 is TGCGCCAGCAGCTTGGGTCTGCGGGAGGAGCGAAGAGAGACCCAGTACTTC. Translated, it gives CASSLGLREERRETQYF. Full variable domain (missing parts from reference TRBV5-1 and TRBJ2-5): KAGVTQTPRYLIKTRGQQVTLSCSPISGHRSVSWYQQTPGQGLQFLFEYFSETQRNKGNFPGRFSGRQFSNSRSEMNVSTLELGDSALYLCASSLGLREERRETQYFGPGTRLLVL.

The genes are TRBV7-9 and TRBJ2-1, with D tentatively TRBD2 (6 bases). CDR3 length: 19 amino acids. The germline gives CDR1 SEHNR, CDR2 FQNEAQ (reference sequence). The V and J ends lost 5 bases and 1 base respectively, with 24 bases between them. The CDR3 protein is CASSQSNINRGRSYNEQFF. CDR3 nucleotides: TGTGCCAGCAGCCAAAGTAATATTAACAGAGGGAGGTCCTACAATGAGCAGTTCTTC.

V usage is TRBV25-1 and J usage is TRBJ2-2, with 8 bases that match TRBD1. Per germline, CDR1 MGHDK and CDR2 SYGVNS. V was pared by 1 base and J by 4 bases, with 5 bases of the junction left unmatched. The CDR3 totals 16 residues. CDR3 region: CASSESRTGSTGELFF. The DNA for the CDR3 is TGTGCCAGCAGTGAATCACGGACAGGGAGCACCGGGGAGCTGTTTTTT.

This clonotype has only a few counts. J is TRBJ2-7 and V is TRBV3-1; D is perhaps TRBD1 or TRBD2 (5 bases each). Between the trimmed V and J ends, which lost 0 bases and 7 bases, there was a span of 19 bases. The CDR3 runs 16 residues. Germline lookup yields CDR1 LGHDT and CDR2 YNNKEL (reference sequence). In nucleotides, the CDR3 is TGTGCCAGCAGCCAAGATGCTTCCGGCCGGGGACGGGAGCAGTACTTC. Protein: CASSQDASGRGREQYF.

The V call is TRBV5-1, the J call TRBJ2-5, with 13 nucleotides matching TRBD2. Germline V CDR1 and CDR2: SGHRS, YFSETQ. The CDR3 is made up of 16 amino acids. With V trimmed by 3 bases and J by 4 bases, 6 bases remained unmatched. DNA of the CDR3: TGCGCCAGCAGCTCCGGACTAGCGGGAGAAAGAGAGACCCAGTACTTC. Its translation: CASSSGLAGERETQYF. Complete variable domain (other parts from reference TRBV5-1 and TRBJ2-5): KAGVTQTPRYLIKTRGQQVTLSCSPISGHRSVSWYQQTPGQGLQFLFEYFSETQRNKGNFPGRFSGRQFSNSRSEMNVSTLELGDSALYLCASSSGLAGERETQYFGPGTRLLVL.

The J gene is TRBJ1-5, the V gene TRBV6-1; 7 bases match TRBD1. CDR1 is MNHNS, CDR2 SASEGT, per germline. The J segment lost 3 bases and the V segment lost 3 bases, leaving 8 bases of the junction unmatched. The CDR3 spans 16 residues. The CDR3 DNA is TGTGCCAGCAGTGAGCAGGGCAGGGGGTTCAATCAGCCCCAGCATTTT. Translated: CASSEQGRGFNQPQHF.

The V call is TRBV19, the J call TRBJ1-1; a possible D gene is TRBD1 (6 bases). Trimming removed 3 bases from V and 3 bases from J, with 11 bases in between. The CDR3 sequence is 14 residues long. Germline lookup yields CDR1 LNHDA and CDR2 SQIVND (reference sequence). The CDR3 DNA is TGTGCCAGTAGTATTTGGGGGCTGGACACTGAAGCTTTCTTT. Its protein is CASSIWGLDTEAFF.

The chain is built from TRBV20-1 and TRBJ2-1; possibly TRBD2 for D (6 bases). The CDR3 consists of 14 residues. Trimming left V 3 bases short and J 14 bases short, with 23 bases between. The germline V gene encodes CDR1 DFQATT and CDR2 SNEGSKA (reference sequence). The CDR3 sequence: CSASQSTRTLVEFF. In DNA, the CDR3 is TGCAGTGCTAGTCAATCGACTAGGACTCTTGTGGAGTTCTTC.

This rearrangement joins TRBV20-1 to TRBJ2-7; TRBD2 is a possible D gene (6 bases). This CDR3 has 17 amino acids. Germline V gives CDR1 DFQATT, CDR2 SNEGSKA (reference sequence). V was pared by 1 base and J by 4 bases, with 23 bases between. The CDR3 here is CSARGRLRDFTHYEQYF. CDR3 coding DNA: TGCAGTGCTAGAGGCCGGCTCCGGGACTTTACGCATTACGAGCAGTACTTC.

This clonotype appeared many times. The CDR3 sequence: CASSLAYQETQYF. The CDR3 DNA is TGTGCCAGCAGCTTAGCGTACCAAGAGACCCAGTACTTC. The J gene is TRBJ2-5, the V gene TRBV7-2; D not certain. The CDR3 is 13 residues long. V lost 0 bases, J lost 0 bases, and 2 bases lay in between. In germline, CDR1 is SGHTA, CDR2 FQGNSA. Supplemented by reference TRBV7-2 and TRBJ2-5, the full variable domain reads GAGVSQSPSNKVTEKGKDVELRCDPISGHTALYWYRQSLGQGLEFLIYFQGNSAPDKSGLPSDRFSAERTGGSVSTLTIQRTQQEDSAVYLCASSLAYQETQYFGPGTRLLVL.